Sequencing of this T cell receptor (beta chain) was carried out in a study of blood T cell repertoires in COVID-19. Overall study: T cells, B-cell-depleted T cells, or PBMCs supplied cDNA or gDNA.

Clinical history reported by participants formed the basis on which cohorts were assigned. Germline-derived CDR1 and CDR2 are LGHNT and FRNRAP. CDR3 length: 16 residues. The trim removed 6 bases at V and 8 bases at J, leaving 10 bases unmatched. Method: immunoSEQ multiplex PCR; TCRdb's copy keeps in-frame clones and lacks some. The table lists about 200,000 clones, 75% to 90% of them singletons. The receptor was derived from a woman under 40 who had been exposed to COVID-19. Sequenced material: PBMCs or T cells enriched from blood (not recorded which). The J gene is TRBJ1-4, the V gene TRBV12-5; 12 bases fit TRBD1. CDR3 residues: CASGRDRGLSWEKLFF. For the CDR3, the DNA is TGTGCTAGTGGAAGGGACAGGGGGCTTTCATGGGAAAAACTGTTTTTT. Complete variable domain (other parts from reference TRBV12-5 and TRBJ1-4): DARVTQTPRHKVTEMGQEVTMRCQPILGHNTVFWYRQTMMQGLELLAYFRNRAPLDDSGMPKDRFSAEMPDATLATLKIQPSEPRDSAVYFCASGRDRGLSWEKLFFGSGTQLSVL.